The 3 T cell receptor beta chains below were found in one sample sequenced in a study of T cell clones after liver transplantation. Assay: immunoSEQ multiplex PCR; the TCRdb copy retains only in-frame clones and omits some. The data show under 10,000 clones, about 80% seen once. This sample comprised CD8+ T cells from blood, obtained before liver transplant. The receptor set was obtained from a human donor who received a liver transplant.

V usage is TRBV7-9 and J usage is TRBJ2-5; 10 positions match TRBD2. The CDR3 spans 16 residues. Germline-derived CDR1 and CDR2 are SEHNR and FQNEAQ (reference sequence). The trim removed 0 bases at V and 5 bases at J, leaving 6 bases unmatched. This CDR3 reads CASSLASGGLLETQYF. CDR3 DNA: TGTGCCAGCAGCTTAGCTAGCGGGGGGCTTCTTGAGACCCAGTACTTC.

Only a few counts were recorded for this clone. The rearrangement links TRBV30 to TRBJ1-6; the D gene is possibly TRBD1 (5 bases). V lost 0 bases to trimming and J lost 8 bases, with 14 bases between them. This CDR3 has 15 amino acids. CDR1 and CDR2 from the germline V gene are GTSNPN and SVGIG (reference sequence). CDR3 sequence reads: CAWSVTGPRDSPLHF. The CDR3, as DNA: TGTGCCTGGAGTGTAACAGGCCCAAGGGATTCACCCCTCCACTTT.

This clone was counted a single time. The rearrangement joins TRBV27 to TRBJ2-3; TRBD1 might be the D (6 bases). The ends were cut back, 5 bases at V and 2 bases at J, with 14 bases in the middle. CDR3 length: 15 residues. Germline loops: CDR1 MNHEY, CDR2 SMNVEV (reference sequence). CDR3: CASSLGQIYTDTQYF. The CDR3 DNA sequence: TGTGCCAGCAGTCTCGGACAGATATACACAGATACGCAGTATTTT.